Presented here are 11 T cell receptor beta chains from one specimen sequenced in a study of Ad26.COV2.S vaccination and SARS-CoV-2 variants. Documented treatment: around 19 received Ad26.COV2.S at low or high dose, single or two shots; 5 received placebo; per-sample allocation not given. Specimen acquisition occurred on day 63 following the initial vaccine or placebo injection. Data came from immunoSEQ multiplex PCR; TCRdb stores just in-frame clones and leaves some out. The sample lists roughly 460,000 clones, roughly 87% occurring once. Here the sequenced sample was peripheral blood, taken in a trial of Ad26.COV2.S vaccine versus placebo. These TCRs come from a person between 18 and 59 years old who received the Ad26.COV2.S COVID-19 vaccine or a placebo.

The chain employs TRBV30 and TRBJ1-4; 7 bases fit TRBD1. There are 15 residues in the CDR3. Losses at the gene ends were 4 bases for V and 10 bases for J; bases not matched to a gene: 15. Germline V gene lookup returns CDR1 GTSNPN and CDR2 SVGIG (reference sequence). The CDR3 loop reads CAWNPDRASSAKLFF. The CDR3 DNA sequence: TGTGCCTGGAACCCCGACAGGGCTTCGTCGGCAAAACTGTTTTTT. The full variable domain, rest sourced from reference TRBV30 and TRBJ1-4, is SQTIHQWPATLVQPVGSPLSLECTVEGTSNPNLYWYRQAAGRGLQLLFYSVGIGQISSEVPQNLSASRPQDRQFILSSKKLLLSDSGFYLCAWNPDRASSAKLFFGSGTQLSVL.

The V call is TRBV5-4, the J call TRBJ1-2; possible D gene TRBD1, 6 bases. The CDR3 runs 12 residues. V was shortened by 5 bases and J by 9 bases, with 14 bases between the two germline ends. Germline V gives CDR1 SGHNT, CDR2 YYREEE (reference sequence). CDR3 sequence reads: CASSQNRESYTF. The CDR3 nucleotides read TGTGCCAGCAGTCAGAACAGGGAAAGCTACACCTTC.

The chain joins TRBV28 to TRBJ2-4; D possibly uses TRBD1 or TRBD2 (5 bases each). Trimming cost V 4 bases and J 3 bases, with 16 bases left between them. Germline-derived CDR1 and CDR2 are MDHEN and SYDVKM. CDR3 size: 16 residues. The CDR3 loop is CASSSGQGVVKNIQYF. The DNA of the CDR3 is TGTGCCAGCAGTTCCGGCCAGGGAGTGGTCAAAAACATTCAGTACTTC. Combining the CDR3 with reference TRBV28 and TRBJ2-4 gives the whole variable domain DVKVTQSSRYLVKRTGEKVFLECVQDMDHENMFWYRQDPGLGLRLIYFSYDVKMKEKGDIPEGYSVSREKKERFSLILESASTNQTSMYLCASSSGQGVVKNIQYFGAGTRLSVL.

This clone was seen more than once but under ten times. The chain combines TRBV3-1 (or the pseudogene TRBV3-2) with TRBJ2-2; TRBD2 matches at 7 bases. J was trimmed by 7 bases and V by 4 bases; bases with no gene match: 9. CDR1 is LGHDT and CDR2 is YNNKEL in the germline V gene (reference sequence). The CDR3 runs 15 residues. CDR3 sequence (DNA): TGTGCCAGCAGCCCCGGATCGACTAGCTTCGGGGAGCTGTTTTTT. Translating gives CASSPGSTSFGELFF.

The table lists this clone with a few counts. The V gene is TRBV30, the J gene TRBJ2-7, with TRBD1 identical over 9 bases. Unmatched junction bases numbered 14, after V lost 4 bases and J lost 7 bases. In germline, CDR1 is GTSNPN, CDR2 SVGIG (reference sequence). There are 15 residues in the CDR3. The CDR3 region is CAWIHPWDRVREQYF. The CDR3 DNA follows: TGTGCCTGGATTCACCCCTGGGACAGGGTGCGGGAGCAGTACTTC. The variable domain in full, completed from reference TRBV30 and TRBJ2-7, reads SQTIHQWPATLVQPVGSPLSLECTVEGTSNPNLYWYRQAAGRGLQLLFYSVGIGQISSEVPQNLSASRPQDRQFILSSKKLLLSDSGFYLCAWIHPWDRVREQYFGPGTRLTVT.

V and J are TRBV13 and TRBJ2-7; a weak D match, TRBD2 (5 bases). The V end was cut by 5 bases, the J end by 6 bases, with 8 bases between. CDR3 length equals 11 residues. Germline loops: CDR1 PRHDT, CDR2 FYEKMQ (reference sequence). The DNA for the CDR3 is TGTGCCAGCAGCCGGAGGAGCGAGCAGTACTTC. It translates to CASSRRSEQYF. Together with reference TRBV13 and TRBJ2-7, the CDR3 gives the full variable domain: AAGVIQSPRHLIKEKRETATLKCYPIPRHDTVYWYQQGPGQDPQFLISFYEKMQSDKGSIPDRFSAQQFSDYHSELNMSSLELGDSALYFCASSRRSEQYFGPGTRLTVT.

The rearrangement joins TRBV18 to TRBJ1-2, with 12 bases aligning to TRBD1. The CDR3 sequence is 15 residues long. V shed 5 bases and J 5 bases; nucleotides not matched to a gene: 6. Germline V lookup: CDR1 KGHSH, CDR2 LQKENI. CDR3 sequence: CASSSGQGAEYGYTF. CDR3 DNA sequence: TGTGCCAGCTCATCGGGACAGGGGGCCGAGTATGGCTACACCTTC.

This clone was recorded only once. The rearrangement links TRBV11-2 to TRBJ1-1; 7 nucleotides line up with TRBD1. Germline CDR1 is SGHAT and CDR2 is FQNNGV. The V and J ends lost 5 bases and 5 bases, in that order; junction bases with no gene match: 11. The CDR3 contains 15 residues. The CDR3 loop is CASSPQGQLKTEAFF. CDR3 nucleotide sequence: TGTGCCAGCAGCCCCCAGGGACAGCTAAAGACTGAAGCTTTCTTT.

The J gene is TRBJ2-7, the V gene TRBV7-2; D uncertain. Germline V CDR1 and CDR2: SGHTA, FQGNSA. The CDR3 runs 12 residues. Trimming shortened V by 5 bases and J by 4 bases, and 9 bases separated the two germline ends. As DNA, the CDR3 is TGTGCCAGCAGCGTTCCTAAATACGAGCAGTACTTC. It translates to CASSVPKYEQYF.

The CDR3 DNA follows: TGCGCCAGCAGTGTAGTACCTAGCGGAAGGTGGGTCAATGAGCAGTTCTTC. As protein: CASSVVPSGRWVNEQFF. J is TRBJ2-1 and V is TRBV10-2; 7 bases map to TRBD2. The CDR3 loop spans 17 amino acids. Germline V gives CDR1 WSHSY, CDR2 SAAADI. The V segment lost 4 bases and the J segment 6 bases; nucleotides outside the gene matches: 15.

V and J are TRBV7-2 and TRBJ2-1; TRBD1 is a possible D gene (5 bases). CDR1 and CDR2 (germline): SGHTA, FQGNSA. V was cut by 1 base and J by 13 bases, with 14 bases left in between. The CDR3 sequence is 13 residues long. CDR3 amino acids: CASSLVGADPQFF. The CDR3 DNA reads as TGTGCCAGCAGCTTAGTTGGGGCGGACCCCCAGTTCTTC.